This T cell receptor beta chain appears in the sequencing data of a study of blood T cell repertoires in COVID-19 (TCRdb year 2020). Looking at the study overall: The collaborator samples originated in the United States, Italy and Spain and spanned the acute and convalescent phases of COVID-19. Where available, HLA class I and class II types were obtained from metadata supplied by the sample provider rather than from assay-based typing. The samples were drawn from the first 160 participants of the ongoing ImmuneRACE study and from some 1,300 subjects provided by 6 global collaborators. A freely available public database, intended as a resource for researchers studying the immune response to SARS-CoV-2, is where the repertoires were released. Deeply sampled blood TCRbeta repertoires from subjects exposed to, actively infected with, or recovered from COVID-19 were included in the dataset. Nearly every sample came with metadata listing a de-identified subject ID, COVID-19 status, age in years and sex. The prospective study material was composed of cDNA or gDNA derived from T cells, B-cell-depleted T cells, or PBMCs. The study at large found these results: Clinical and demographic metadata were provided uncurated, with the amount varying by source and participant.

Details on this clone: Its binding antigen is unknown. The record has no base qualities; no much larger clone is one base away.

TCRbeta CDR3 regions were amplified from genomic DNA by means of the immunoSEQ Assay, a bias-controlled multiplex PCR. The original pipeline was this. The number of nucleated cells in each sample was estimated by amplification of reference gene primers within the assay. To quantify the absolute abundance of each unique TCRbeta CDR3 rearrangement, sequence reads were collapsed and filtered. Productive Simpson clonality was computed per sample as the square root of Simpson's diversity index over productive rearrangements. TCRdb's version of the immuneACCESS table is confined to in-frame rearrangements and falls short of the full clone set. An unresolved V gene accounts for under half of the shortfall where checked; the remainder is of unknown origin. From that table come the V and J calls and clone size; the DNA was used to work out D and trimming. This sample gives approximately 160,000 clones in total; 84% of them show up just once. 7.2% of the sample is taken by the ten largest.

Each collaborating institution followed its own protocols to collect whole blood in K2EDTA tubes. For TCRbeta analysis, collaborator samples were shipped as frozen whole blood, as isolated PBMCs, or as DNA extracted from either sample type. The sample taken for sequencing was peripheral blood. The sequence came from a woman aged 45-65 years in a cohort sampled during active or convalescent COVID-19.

The bases read TGCGCCAGCAGCTCCGCTCTAGCGGGGTCGGCAGATACGCAGTATTTT. The resulting protein is CASSSALAGSADTQYF. The chain couples TRBV5-1 to TRBJ2-3; 9 middle bases align to TRBD2. The germline V gene yields SGHRS for CDR1 and YFSETQ for CDR2. From the cysteine through the phenylalanine, the CDR3 covers 16 amino acids. Only CDR3 DNA remains: 48 bases, in frame from the first base. Trimming leaves V shorter by 3 bases and J shorter by 4 bases, with the junction holding 9 bases beyond the gene matches.